These 8 T cell receptor beta chains were all obtained from the same sample, sequenced in a study of T cell responses to AZD1222 COVID-19 vaccine. Assay: immunoSEQ multiplex PCR; the TCRdb copy retains only in-frame clones and omits some. The sample records 130,000 or so clones, about 92% being singletons. Sequenced material: peripheral blood, taken on day 0 of AZD1222 vaccination. These TCRs come from an adult in good health.

The V call is TRBV6-2 or TRBV6-3, the J call TRBJ1-5; no reliable D call. Germline CDR1 MNHEY, CDR2 SVGEGT. The germline V and J ends were trimmed by 6 bases and 9 bases, with 18 bases remaining between them. The CDR3 sequence is 14 residues long. The CDR3 protein is CASSIQGSHAPQHF. As DNA, the CDR3 is TGTGCCAGCAGCATTCAAGGATCACATGCGCCCCAGCATTTT.

This clone came up a few times. V gene TRBV11-2 combines with J gene TRBJ2-7; D gene uncertain. Germline V gene lookup returns CDR1 SGHAT and CDR2 FQNNGV. This CDR3 is 13 amino acids long. V was shortened by 4 bases and J by 4 bases, with 11 bases between the two germline ends. CDR3 coding DNA: TGTGCCAGCAGCTCCCCGCCCGTGTACGAGCAGTACTTC. Translation: CASSSPPVYEQYF.

The chain uses TRBV6-5 and TRBJ1-5; 8 bases map to TRBD1. With V trimmed by 5 bases and J by 3 bases, 3 bases remained unmatched. CDR3 size: 14 residues. Germline CDR1 is MNHEY and CDR2 is SVGAGI. The CDR3 protein is CASSRQGINQPQHF. For the CDR3, the DNA is TGTGCCAGCAGTCGACAGGGGATCAATCAGCCCCAGCATTTT.

The chain couples TRBV5-1 to TRBJ2-6; 7 bases map to TRBD1. From germline, CDR1 is SGHRS and CDR2 YFSETQ. This CDR3 contains 18 residues. With 0 bases clipped from V and 0 bases from J, the junction kept 6 bases outside the gene matches. This CDR3 is CASSLGDSPISGANVLTF. CDR3 bases: TGCGCCAGCAGCTTGGGGGACAGTCCAATCTCTGGGGCCAACGTCCTGACTTTC.

The chain uses TRBV7-9 and TRBJ2-7, with D tentatively TRBD1 (6 bases). CDR1 and CDR2 from the germline V gene are SEHNR and FQNEAQ (reference sequence). The CDR3 contains 15 residues. The V gene lost 1 base and the J gene lost 2 bases, with 12 bases spanning the gap. This CDR3 is CASSLGADSPYEQYF. The CDR3 bases are TGTGCCAGCAGCTTAGGTGCGGACAGCCCCTACGAGCAGTACTTC. The variable domain in full, with the rest retrieved from reference TRBV7-9 and TRBJ2-7, is DTGVSQNPRHKITKRGQNVTFRCDPISEHNRLYWYRQTLGQGPEFLTYFQNEAQLEKSRLLSDRFSAERPKGSFSTLEIQRTEQGDSAMYLCASSLGADSPYEQYFGPGTRLTVT.

The J gene is TRBJ1-2, the V gene TRBV4-1, with D maybe TRBD1 (6 bases). Germline CDR1 MGHRA, CDR2 YSYEKL. The CDR3 covers 13 residues. Trimming took off 6 bases at V and 2 bases at J, with 10 bases between the two ends. The DNA for the CDR3 is TGCGCCAGCAGACCAACAGGGAACTATGGCTACACCTTC. Translation: CASRPTGNYGYTF.

This rearrangement joins TRBV3-1 (or the pseudogene TRBV3-2) to TRBJ1-6; D remains ambiguous. CDR1 is LGHDT and CDR2 is YNNKEL in the germline V gene (reference sequence). V gave up 1 base and J gave up 0 bases, with 19 bases separating them. The CDR3 loop spans 20 amino acids. This chain's CDR3 is CASSQVQGLLPSSYNSPLHF. The CDR3 nucleotides read TGTGCCAGCAGCCAAGTGCAAGGATTACTACCGAGCTCCTATAATTCACCCCTCCACTTT.

The chain recombines TRBV5-6 with TRBJ1-2; D perhaps matches TRBD1 (5 bases). Germline CDR1 is SGHDT and CDR2 is YYEEEE. Trimming pared 6 bases from V and 5 bases from J, leaving 14 bases between. CDR3 length: 13 residues. CDR3 loop: CASKQGRGYGYTF. The CDR3 DNA reads TGTGCCAGCAAGCAAGGAAGGGGATATGGCTACACCTTC.